The sequence of this TCR beta chain was determined in a study of blood T cells in healthy people across ages. Broader study findings: Age advanced and TCR beta diversity per million T cells fell, roughly linearly.

Using a J-beta primer mix together with a sample-barcoded 5' primer, a second PCR was run for roughly 6 to 11 cycles. A single record per CDR3 protein comes from TCRdb applying MiXCR to the 5' RACE reads. The data show under 2,000,000 distinct CDR3 sequences, roughly 52% seen once. Each individual donor underwent a draw of approximately 9.8 milliliters of peripheral blood. Details on this clonotype: Its cognate antigen is unknown.

The V and J ends lost 3 bases and 5 bases, in that order; junction bases with no gene match: 10. The CDR3 loop spans 15 amino acids. The germline CDR1 and CDR2 sequences are SGHRS and YFSETQ. Sequencing input: blood. The TCR was taken from a woman in her thirties or forties in good health. The chain joins TRBV5-1 to TRBJ1-1; 7 bases are shared with TRBD1. The CDR3 here is CASSWDLTGRTEAFF. The CDR3 nucleotides read TGCGCCAGCAGCTGGGACCTGACAGGGCGGACTGAAGCTTTCTTT.